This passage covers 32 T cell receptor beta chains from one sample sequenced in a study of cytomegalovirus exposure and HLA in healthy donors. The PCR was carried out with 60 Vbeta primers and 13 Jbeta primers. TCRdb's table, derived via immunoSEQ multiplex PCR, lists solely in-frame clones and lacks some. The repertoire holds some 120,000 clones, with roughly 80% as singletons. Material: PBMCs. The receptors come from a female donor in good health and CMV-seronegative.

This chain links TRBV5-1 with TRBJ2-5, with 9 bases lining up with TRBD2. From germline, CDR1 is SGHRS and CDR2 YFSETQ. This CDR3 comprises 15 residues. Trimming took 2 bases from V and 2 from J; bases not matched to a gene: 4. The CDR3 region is CASSFASGTQETQYF. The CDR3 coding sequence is TGCGCCAGCAGCTTCGCTAGCGGGACTCAAGAGACCCAGTACTTC.

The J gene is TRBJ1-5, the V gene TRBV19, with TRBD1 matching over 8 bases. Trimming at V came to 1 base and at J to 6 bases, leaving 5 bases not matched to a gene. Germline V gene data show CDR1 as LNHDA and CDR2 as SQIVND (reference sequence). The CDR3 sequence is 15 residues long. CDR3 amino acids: CASSIGTGYGQPQHF. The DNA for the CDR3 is TGTGCCAGTAGTATAGGGACAGGGTATGGTCAGCCCCAGCATTTT. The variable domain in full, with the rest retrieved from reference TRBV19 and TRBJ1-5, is DGGITQSPKYLFRKEGQNVTLSCEQNLNHDAMYWYRQDPGQGLRLIYYSQIVNDFQKGDIAEGYSVSREKKESFPLTVTSAQKNPTAFYLCASSIGTGYGQPQHFGDGTRLSIL.

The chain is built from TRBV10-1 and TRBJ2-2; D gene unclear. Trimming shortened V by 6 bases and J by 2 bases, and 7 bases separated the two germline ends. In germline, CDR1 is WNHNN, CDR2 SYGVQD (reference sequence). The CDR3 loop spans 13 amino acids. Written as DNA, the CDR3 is TGCGCCAGCAGGCCGACAAACACCGGGGAGCTGTTTTTT. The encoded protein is CASRPTNTGELFF.

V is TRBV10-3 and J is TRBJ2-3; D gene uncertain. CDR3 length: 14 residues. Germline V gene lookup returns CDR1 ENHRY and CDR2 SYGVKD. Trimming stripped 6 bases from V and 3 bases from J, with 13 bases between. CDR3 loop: CAIRYSQTTDTQYF. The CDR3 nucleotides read TGTGCCATCAGATACAGCCAGACGACAGATACGCAGTATTTT.

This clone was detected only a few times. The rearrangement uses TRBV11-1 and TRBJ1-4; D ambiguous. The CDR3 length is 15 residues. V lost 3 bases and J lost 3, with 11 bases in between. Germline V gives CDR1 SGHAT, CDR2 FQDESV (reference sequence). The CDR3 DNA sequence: TGTGCCAGCAGCTTCAGGTCGACCCCTAATGAAAAACTGTTTTTT. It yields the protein CASSFRSTPNEKLFF.

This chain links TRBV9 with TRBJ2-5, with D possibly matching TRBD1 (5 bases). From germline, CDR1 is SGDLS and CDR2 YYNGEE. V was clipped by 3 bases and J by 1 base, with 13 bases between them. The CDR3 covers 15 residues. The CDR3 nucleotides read TGTGCCAGCAGCGGGCAGGGTTTCACCCAAGAGACCCAGTACTTC. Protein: CASSGQGFTQETQYF.

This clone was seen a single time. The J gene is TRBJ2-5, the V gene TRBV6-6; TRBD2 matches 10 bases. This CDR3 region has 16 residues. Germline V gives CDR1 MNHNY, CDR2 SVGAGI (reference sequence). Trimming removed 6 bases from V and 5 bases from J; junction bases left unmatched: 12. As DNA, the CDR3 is TGTGCCAGCAGCCTAGGACTAGCGGTGGGGCGGGAGACCCAGTACTTC. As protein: CASSLGLAVGRETQYF.

CDR3 residues: CASSVQGLAGPDYEQFF. In DNA form, the CDR3 reads TGTGCCAGTAGTGTCCAGGGACTAGCGGGGCCCGACTACGAGCAGTTCTTC. The chain employs TRBV19 and TRBJ2-1; the match to TRBD2 covers 13 bases. V lost 5 bases and J lost 10; bases outside the gene matches: 14. Per the germline V gene, CDR1 is LNHDA and CDR2 is SQIVND (reference sequence). The CDR3 is made up of 17 amino acids. The full variable domain, in which reference TRBV19 and TRBJ2-1 provide the parts outside the CDR3, is DGGITQSPKYLFRKEGQNVTLSCEQNLNHDAMYWYRQDPGQGLRLIYYSQIVNDFQKGDIAEGYSVSREKKESFPLTVTSAQKNPTAFYLCASSVQGLAGPDYEQFFGPGTRLTVL.

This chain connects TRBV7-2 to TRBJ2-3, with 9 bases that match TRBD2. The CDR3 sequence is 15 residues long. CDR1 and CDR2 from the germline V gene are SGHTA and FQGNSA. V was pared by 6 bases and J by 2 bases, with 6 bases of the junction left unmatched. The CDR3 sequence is CASSHSGGITDTQYF. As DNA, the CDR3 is TGTGCCAGCAGTCATAGCGGGGGAATCACAGATACGCAGTATTTT.

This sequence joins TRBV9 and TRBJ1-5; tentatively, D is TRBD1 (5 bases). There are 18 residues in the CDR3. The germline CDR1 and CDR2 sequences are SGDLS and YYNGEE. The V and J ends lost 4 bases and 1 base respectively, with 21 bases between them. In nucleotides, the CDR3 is TGTGCCAGCAGCCCCTCTCCGGGGGGGGGAGGGAGCAATCAGCCCCAGCATTTT. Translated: CASSPSPGGGGSNQPQHF.

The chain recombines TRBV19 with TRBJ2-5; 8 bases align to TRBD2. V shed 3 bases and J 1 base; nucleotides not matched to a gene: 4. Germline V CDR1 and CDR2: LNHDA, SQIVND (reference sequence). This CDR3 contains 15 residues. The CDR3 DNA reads TGTGCCAGTAGTATCAGTGGACTAGCCCAAGAGACCCAGTACTTC. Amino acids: CASSISGLAQETQYF. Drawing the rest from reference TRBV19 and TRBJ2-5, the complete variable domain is DGGITQSPKYLFRKEGQNVTLSCEQNLNHDAMYWYRQDPGQGLRLIYYSQIVNDFQKGDIAEGYSVSREKKESFPLTVTSAQKNPTAFYLCASSISGLAQETQYFGPGTRLLVL.

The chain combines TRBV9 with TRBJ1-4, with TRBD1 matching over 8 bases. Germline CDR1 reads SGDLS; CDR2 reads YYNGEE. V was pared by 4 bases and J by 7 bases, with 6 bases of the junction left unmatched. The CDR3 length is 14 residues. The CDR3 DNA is TGTGCCAGCAGCACCCGACAGGGGAGTGAAAAACTGTTTTTT. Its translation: CASSTRQGSEKLFF.

CDR3: CAWSPRDRVFNGYTF. As DNA, the CDR3 is TGTGCCTGGAGTCCCCGGGACAGGGTGTTTAACGGCTACACCTTC. This chain connects TRBV30 to TRBJ1-2; 9 nucleotides agree with TRBD1. V lost 2 bases and J lost 8; bases outside the gene matches: 12. Germline V lookup: CDR1 GTSNPN, CDR2 SVGIG (reference sequence). There are 15 residues in the CDR3.

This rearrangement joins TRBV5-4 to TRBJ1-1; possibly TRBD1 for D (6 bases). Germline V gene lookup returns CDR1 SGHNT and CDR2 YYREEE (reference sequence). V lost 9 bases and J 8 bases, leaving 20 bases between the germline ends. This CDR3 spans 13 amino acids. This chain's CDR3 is CAINVMGRGEAFF. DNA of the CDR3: TGTGCCATCAATGTAATGGGGAGGGGGGAAGCTTTCTTT.

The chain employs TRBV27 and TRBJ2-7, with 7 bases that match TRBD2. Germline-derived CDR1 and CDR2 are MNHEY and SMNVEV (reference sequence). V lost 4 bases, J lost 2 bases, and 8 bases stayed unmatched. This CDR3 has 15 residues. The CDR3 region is CASSYSSGRTYEQYF. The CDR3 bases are TGTGCCAGCAGTTATTCTAGCGGACGGACCTACGAGCAGTACTTC.

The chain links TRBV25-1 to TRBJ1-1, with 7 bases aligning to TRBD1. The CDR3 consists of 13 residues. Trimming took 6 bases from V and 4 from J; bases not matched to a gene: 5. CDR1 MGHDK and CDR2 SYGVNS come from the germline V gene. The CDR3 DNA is TGTGCCAGCAGACCGACAGGGACCACTGAAGCTTTCTTT. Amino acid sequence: CASRPTGTTEAFF.

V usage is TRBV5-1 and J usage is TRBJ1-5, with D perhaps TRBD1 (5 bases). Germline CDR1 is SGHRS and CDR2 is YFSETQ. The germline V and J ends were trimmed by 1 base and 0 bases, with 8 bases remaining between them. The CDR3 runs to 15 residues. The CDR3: CASSLTGYSNQPQHF. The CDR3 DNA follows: TGCGCCAGCAGCTTGACAGGTTATAGCAATCAGCCCCAGCATTTT.

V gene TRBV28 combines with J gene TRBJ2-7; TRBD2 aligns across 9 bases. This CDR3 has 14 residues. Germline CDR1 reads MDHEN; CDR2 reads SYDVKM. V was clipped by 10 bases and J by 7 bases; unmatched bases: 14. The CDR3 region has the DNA TGTGCCATCCGGGAGCGGGAGGTTTTGGGGGAGCAGTACTTC. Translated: CAIREREVLGEQYF.

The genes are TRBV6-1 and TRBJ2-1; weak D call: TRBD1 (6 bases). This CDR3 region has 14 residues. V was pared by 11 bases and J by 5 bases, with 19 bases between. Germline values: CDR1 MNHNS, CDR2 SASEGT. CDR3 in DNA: TGTGCCTACCTCGTTTCGGGACACAACAATGAGCAGTTCTTC. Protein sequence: CAYLVSGHNNEQFF.

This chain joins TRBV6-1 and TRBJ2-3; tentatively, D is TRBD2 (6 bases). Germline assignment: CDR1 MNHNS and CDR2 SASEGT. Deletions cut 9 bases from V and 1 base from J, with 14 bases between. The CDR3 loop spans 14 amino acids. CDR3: CASGRWGGTDTQYF. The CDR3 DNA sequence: TGTGCCAGTGGGCGCTGGGGGGGCACAGATACGCAGTATTTT.

The CDR3 here is CASSRRSGGWSTDTQYF. Here the CDR3 DNA reads TGTGCCAGCAGTAGACGTAGCGGGGGGTGGAGCACAGATACGCAGTATTTT. V is TRBV25-1 and J is TRBJ2-3, with 10 bases matching TRBD2. J lost 0 bases, V lost 5 bases, and 8 bases had no gene match. The CDR3 length is 17 residues. From germline, CDR1 is MGHDK and CDR2 SYGVNS.

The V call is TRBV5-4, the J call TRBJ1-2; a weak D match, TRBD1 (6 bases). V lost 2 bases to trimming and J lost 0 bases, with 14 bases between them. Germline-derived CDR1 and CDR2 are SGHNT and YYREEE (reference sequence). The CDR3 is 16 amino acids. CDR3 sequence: CASSFGSGAANYGYTF. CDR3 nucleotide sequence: TGTGCCAGCAGCTTCGGGTCAGGGGCCGCTAACTATGGCTACACCTTC.

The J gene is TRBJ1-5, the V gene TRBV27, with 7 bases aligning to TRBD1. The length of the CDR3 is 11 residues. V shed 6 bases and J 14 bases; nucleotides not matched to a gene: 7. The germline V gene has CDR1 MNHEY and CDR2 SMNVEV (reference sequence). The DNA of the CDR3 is TGTGCCAGCAGGAACAGGGGTGTAGAGCATTTT. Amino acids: CASRNRGVEHF.

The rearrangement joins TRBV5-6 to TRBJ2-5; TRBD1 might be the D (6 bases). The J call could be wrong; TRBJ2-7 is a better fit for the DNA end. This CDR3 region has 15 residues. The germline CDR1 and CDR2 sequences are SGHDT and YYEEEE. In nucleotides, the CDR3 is TGTGCCAGCAGCCTGGGTGGGGGCGAGATTTACGAGCAGTACTTC. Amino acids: CASSLGGGEIYEQYF.

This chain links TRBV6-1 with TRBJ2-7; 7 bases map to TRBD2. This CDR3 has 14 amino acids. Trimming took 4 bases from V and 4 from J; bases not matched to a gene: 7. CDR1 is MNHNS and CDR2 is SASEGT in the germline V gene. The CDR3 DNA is TGTGCCAGCAGTGCCTCTAGCGGAGTTTACGAGCAGTACTTC. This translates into CASSASSGVYEQYF.

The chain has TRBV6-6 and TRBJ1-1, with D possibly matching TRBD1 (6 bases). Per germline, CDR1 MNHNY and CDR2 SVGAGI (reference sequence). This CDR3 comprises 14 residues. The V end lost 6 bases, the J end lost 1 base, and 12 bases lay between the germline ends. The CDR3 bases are TGTGCCAGCAGCTCAGGGGAGAGGAACACTGAAGCTTTCTTT. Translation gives CASSSGERNTEAFF.

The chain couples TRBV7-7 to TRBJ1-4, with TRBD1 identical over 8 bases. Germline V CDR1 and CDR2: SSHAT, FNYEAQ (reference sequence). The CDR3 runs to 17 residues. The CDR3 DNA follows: TGTGCTGGCAGCCACCATCCCACAGGGGGTTTCAATGAAAAACTGTTTTTT. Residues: CAGSHHPTGGFNEKLFF. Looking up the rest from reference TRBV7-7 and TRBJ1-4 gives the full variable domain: GAGVSQSPRYKVTKRGQDVTLRCDPISSHATLYWYQQALGQGPEFLTYFNYEAQPDKSGLPSDRFSAERPEGSISTLTIQRTEQRDSAMYRCAGSHHPTGGFNEKLFFGSGTQLSVL.

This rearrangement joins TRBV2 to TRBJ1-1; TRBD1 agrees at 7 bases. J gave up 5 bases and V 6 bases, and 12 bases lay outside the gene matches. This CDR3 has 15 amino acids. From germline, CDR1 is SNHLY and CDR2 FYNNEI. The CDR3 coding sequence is TGTGCCAGCAGGAAATATGCGACAGGGTATACTGAAGCTTTCTTT. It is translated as CASRKYATGYTEAFF.

The CDR3 DNA is TGTGCCAGCAGTAGAGTTACTAGCACAGATACGCAGTATTTT. Translating gives CASSRVTSTDTQYF. The chain combines TRBV11-2 with TRBJ2-3; D ambiguous. There are 14 residues in the CDR3. From germline, CDR1 is SGHAT and CDR2 FQNNGV. Trimming cost V 6 bases and J 0 bases, with 10 bases left between them.

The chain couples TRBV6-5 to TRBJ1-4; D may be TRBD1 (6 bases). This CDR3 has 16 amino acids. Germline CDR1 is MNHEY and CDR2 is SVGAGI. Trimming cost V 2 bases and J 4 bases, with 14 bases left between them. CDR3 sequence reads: CASSYVHRGFNEKLFF. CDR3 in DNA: TGTGCCAGCAGTTACGTGCATAGGGGGTTTAATGAAAAACTGTTTTTT.

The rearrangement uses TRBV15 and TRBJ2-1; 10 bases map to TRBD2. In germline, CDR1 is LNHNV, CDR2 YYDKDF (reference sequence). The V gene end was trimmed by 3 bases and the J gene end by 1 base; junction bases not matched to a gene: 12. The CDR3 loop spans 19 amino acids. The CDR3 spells CATSSRTSGSMWSYNEQFF. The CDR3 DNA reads TGTGCCACCAGCAGTAGGACTAGCGGTTCGATGTGGTCCTACAATGAGCAGTTCTTC.

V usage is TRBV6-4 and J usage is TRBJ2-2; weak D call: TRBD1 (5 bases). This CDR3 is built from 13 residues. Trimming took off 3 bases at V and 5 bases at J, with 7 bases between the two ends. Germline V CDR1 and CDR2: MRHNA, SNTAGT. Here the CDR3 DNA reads TGTGCCAGCAGTGAGAAGGGGACCGGGGAGCTGTTTTTT. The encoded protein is CASSEKGTGELFF.